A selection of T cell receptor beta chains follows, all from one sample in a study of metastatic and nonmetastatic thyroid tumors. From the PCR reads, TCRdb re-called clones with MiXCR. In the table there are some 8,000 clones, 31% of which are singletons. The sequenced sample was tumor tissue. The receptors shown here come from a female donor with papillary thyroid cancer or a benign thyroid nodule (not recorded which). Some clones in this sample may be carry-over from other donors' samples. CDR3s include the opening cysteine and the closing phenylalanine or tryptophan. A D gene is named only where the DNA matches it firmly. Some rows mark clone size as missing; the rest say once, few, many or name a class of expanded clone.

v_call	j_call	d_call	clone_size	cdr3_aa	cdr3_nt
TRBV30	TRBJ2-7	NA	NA	CAWSVNGEQYF	TGTGCCTGGAGTGTCAACGGGGAGCAGTACTTC
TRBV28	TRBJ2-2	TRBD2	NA	CASSLELAGGANTGELFF	TGTGCCAGCAGTTTAGAGCTAGCGGGTGGTGCGAACACCGGGGAGCTGTTTTTT
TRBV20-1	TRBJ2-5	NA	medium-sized	CSAQTALGQSQITETQYF	TGCAGTGCTCAAACAGCCTTAGGACAATCCCAAATTACAGAGACCCAGTACTTC
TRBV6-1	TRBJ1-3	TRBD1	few	CASTRGQLSGNTIYF	TGTGCCAGCACCCGGGGACAGCTATCTGGAAACACCATATATTTT
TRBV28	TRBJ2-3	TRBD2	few	CASSLSPSGSADTQYF	TGTGCCAGCAGTTTATCCCCTAGCGGGAGCGCAGATACGCAGTATTTT
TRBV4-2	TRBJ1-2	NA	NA	CASSQDEDYTF	TGTGCCAGCAGCCAAGATGAGGATTACACCTTC
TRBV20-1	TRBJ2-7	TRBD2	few	CSARDMAGGSYEQYF	TGCAGTGCTAGAGATATGGCGGGAGGGTCCTACGAGCAGTACTTC
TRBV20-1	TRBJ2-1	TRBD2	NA	CSASSGETSLFF	TGCAGTGCTAGCAGCGGGGAAACTAGTTTGTTCTTC
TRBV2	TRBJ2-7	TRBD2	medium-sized	CATSGLAGAYEQYF	TGTGCCACATCGGGACTAGCGGGAGCTTACGAGCAGTACTTC
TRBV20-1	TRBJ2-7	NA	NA	CSARSHSEQYF	TGCAGTGCTAGGAGTCACTCCGAGCAGTACTTC
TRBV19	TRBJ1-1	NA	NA	CASSMLKNTEAFF	TGTGCCAGTAGTATGCTCAAGAACACTGAAGCTTTCTTT
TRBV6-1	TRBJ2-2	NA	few	CATPFQGALDTGELFF	TGTGCCACCCCTTTTCAGGGTGCCCTGGACACCGGGGAGCTGTTTTTT
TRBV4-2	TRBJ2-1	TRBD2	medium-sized	CASSPGLAGVNEQFF	TGTGCCAGCAGCCCGGGACTAGCGGGAGTCAATGAGCAGTTCTTC
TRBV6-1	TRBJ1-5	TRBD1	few	CASSETGGQTQHF	TGCGCCAGCAGTGAGACAGGGGGGCAGACCCAGCATTTT